The next 20 T cell receptor beta chains were all read from a single sample in a study of PD-1 blockade in classical Hodgkin lymphoma. Assay used: immunoSEQ multiplex PCR; TCRdb lists only in-frame clones, some missing. Here the sample spans around 17,000 clones, roughly four fifths being singletons. Time point: newly diagnosed, previously untreated cHL patient sample. Sequenced sample: peripheral blood mononuclear cells (PBMCs). These receptors were taken from a human donor with classical Hodgkin lymphoma.

V and J are TRBV9 and TRBJ2-7; tentative D call: TRBD1 (6 bases). CDR1 is SGDLS, CDR2 YYNGEE, per germline. The ends were cut back, 0 bases at V and 4 bases at J, with 11 bases in the middle. The CDR3 spans 14 residues. CDR3 DNA sequence: TGTGCCAGCAGCGTAGGAGGGGACATTTACGAGCAGTACTTC. Translating it yields CASSVGGDIYEQYF.

The chain joins TRBV4-2 to TRBJ2-7, with a weak D call TRBD2 (5 bases). V shed 2 bases and J shed 3 bases, with 8 bases lying between them. This CDR3 comprises 13 residues. In germline, CDR1 is LGHNA, CDR2 YNFKEQ. The CDR3 DNA sequence: TGTGCCAGCAGCCAAACCACTAGCTACGAGCAGTACTTC. Protein sequence: CASSQTTSYEQYF.

The chain is built from TRBV7-2 and TRBJ2-5, with 7 bases identical to TRBD1. J was trimmed by 3 bases and V by 8 bases; bases with no gene match: 9. The CDR3 sequence is 14 residues long. CDR1 SGHTA and CDR2 FQGNSA come from the germline V gene. The DNA for the CDR3 is TGTGCCAGCTCCACATGGGACAGTGAAGAGACCCAGTACTTC. It codes for CASSTWDSEETQYF. Combining the CDR3 with reference TRBV7-2 and TRBJ2-5 gives the whole variable domain GAGVSQSPSNKVTEKGKDVELRCDPISGHTALYWYRQSLGQGLEFLIYFQGNSAPDKSGLPSDRFSAERTGGSVSTLTIQRTQQEDSAVYLCASSTWDSEETQYFGPGTRLLVL.

The chain combines TRBV19 with TRBJ2-1; 8 positions agree with TRBD2. V was pared by 6 bases and J by 2 bases, with 6 bases of the junction left unmatched. The CDR3 sequence is 15 residues long. Germline lookup yields CDR1 LNHDA and CDR2 SQIVND (reference sequence). DNA of the CDR3: TGTGCCAGTAGCTCGACGGGAGGGACCTACAATGAGCAGTTCTTC. Protein sequence: CASSSTGGTYNEQFF.

On this clone itself: The sample has other DNA sequences that encode this CDR3 too. The chain couples TRBV6-1 to TRBJ2-1; TRBD2 aligns across 9 bases. Germline V gene sequence: CDR1 MNHNS, CDR2 SASEGT. The length of the CDR3 is 15 residues. The V gene end was trimmed by 0 bases and the J gene end by 7 bases; junction bases not matched to a gene: 4. The CDR3 spells CASSEARLAGNEQFF. In DNA, the CDR3 is TGTGCCAGCAGTGAAGCTCGGCTAGCGGGAAATGAGCAGTTCTTC.

This clone occurred once. V usage is TRBV9 and J usage is TRBJ2-5; D call uncertain. The length of the CDR3 is 14 residues. V shed 4 bases and J shed 7 bases, with 17 bases lying between them. CDR1 and CDR2 from the germline V gene are SGDLS and YYNGEE. CDR3 DNA: TGTGCCAGCAGCTCACGACAAGACGTAGGGACCCAGTACTTC. Translation: CASSSRQDVGTQYF.

This clone came up once. The V gene is TRBV29-1, the J gene TRBJ1-5; D gene unclear. CDR3 length: 13 amino acids. V lost 1 base to trimming and J lost 7 bases, with 11 bases between them. Germline values: CDR1 SQVTM, CDR2 ANQGSEA. The CDR3 DNA sequence: TGCAGCGTTGAAGTAGGCAGTTCCCAGCCCCAGCATTTT. The encoded protein is CSVEVGSSQPQHF.

CDR3 region: CASTAGGLAKNYEQYF. CDR3 sequence (DNA): TGTGCCAGCACCGCGGGAGGACTAGCGAAAAACTACGAGCAGTACTTC. The V and J genes are TRBV5-4 and TRBJ2-7, with TRBD2 matching over 9 bases. The germline V gene encodes CDR1 SGHNT and CDR2 YYREEE (reference sequence). The CDR3 sequence is 16 residues long. V shed 6 bases, J shed 3 bases, and the junction held 13 bases outside the gene matches.

The chain uses TRBV7-7 and TRBJ2-1; D call uncertain. CDR1 is SSHAT and CDR2 is FNYEAQ in the germline V gene (reference sequence). Trimming took off 1 base at V and 9 bases at J, with 10 bases between the two ends. The CDR3 extends over 13 amino acids. CDR3 sequence: CASSLEAHGEQFF. In DNA form, the CDR3 reads TGTGCCAGCAGCTTAGAGGCCCACGGTGAGCAGTTCTTC.

A word on this clone: Other DNA sequences within the sample encode an identical CDR3. The chain combines TRBV2 with TRBJ1-4, with D possibly TRBD1 on 5 matching bases. Between the trimmed V and J ends, which lost 0 bases and 10 bases, there was a span of 15 bases. Germline V lookup: CDR1 SNHLY, CDR2 FYNNEI. The CDR3 has 15 residues. The CDR3 DNA reads TGTGCCAGCAGTGAAGCTCCCTCACGGGGGGGAAAACTGTTTTTT. Its translation: CASSEAPSRGGKLFF.

This clone was recorded only once. CDR3 loop: CASSVAGSQAFF. The CDR3 coding sequence is TGTGCCAGCAGCGTAGCTGGTAGTCAAGCTTTCTTT. The chain links TRBV9 to TRBJ1-1; D call uncertain. Germline lookup yields CDR1 SGDLS and CDR2 YYNGEE. This CDR3 is 12 amino acids long. V was trimmed by 0 bases and J by 9 bases, leaving 9 bases between them.

This clone was found once. J is TRBJ1-1 and V is TRBV6-5, with D unclear. The V end lost 5 bases, the J end lost 1 base, and 8 bases lay between the germline ends. This CDR3 contains 13 residues. Per the germline V gene, CDR1 is MNHEY and CDR2 is SVGAGI. CDR3 coding DNA: TGTGCCAGCAGTACTTCAGGGAACACTGAAGCTTTCTTT. This gives the protein CASSTSGNTEAFF.

This chain connects TRBV15 to TRBJ2-3; D is uncertain. Trimming took 1 base from V and 0 from J, leaving 8 bases between them. This CDR3 region has 15 residues. Per the germline V gene, CDR1 is LNHNV and CDR2 is YYDKDF (reference sequence). The CDR3: CATSRGAGSTDTQYF. As DNA, the CDR3 is TGTGCCACCAGCAGAGGGGCAGGAAGCACAGATACGCAGTATTTT.

The gene calls are TRBV28 and TRBJ1-5; D perhaps matches TRBD1 (5 bases). The V end lost 10 bases, the J end lost 7 bases, and 17 bases lay between the germline ends. The CDR3 runs 13 residues. Germline lookup yields CDR1 MDHEN and CDR2 SYDVKM. CDR3: CAIEIREGQPQHF. In nucleotides, the CDR3 is TGTGCCATAGAAATTAGGGAGGGGCAGCCCCAGCATTTT. Filled out from reference TRBV28 and TRBJ1-5, the complete variable domain reads DVKVTQSSRYLVKRTGEKVFLECVQDMDHENMFWYRQDPGLGLRLIYFSYDVKMKEKGDIPEGYSVSREKKERFSLILESASTNQTSMYLCAIEIREGQPQHFGDGTRLSIL.

The chain combines TRBV5-4 with TRBJ2-3; no definite D call. CDR3 length: 11 residues. V was shortened by 2 bases and J by 5 bases, with 3 bases between the two germline ends. Germline-derived CDR1 and CDR2 are SGHNT and YYREEE (reference sequence). Here the CDR3 DNA reads TGTGCCAGCAGCTTAAAAGATACGCAGTATTTT. It translates to CASSLKDTQYF.

This chain links TRBV9 with TRBJ1-1; D is unclear. Germline-derived CDR1 and CDR2 are SGDLS and YYNGEE. V was pared by 0 bases and J by 8 bases, with 20 bases between. This CDR3 is built from 16 residues. CDR3 amino acids: CASSVGFPGRGSEAFF. CDR3 DNA: TGTGCCAGCAGCGTAGGGTTCCCTGGGCGAGGTTCAGAAGCTTTCTTT.

With respect to this clone: One end of the junction fails to match germline, which may point to a read error. The CDR3 DNA reads TGTGCCAGCAGCTACGGGACTAGCGGGAGGAAAAGGGATTTT. Amino acid sequence: CASSYGTSGRKRDF. The gene calls are TRBV11-2 and TRBJ2-3; TRBD2 matches 15 bases. Germline CDR1 SGHAT, CDR2 FQNNGV. The CDR3 runs to 14 residues.

The rearrangement uses TRBV7-8 and TRBJ2-7; D is unclear. Trimming left V 5 bases short and J 2 bases short, with 7 bases between. Germline V gene data show CDR1 as SGHVS and CDR2 as FQNEAQ. This CDR3 spans 12 amino acids. In DNA form, the CDR3 reads TGTGCCAGCAGCCTGGGGACCTACGAGCAGTACTTC. This sequence encodes CASSLGTYEQYF.

This chain joins TRBV2 and TRBJ2-7; no clear D. The CDR3 is 12 residues long. Germline CDR1 and CDR2: SNHLY and FYNNEI. V was clipped by 7 bases and J by 0 bases, with 7 bases between them. DNA of the CDR3: TGTGCCAGCACCCCCGACTCCTACGAGCAGTACTTC. Protein sequence: CASTPDSYEQYF. Based on the CDR3 plus reference TRBV2 and TRBJ2-7, the full variable domain is EPEVTQTPSHQVTQMGQEVILRCVPISNHLYFYWYRQILGQKVEFLVSFYNNEISEKSEIFDDQFSVERPDGSNFTLKIRSTKLEDSAMYFCASTPDSYEQYFGPGTRLTVT.

This sequence joins TRBV19 and TRBJ2-7; 9 bases line up with TRBD2. V was pared by 3 bases and J by 2 bases, with 5 bases of the junction left unmatched. The CDR3 is made up of 15 amino acids. The germline V gene has CDR1 LNHDA and CDR2 SQIVND (reference sequence). Here the CDR3 DNA reads TGTGCCAGTAGTATGTCCCTAGCGGGACCCTACGAGCAGTACTTC. This encodes CASSMSLAGPYEQYF. The full variable domain, completed using reference TRBV19 and TRBJ2-7, is DGGITQSPKYLFRKEGQNVTLSCEQNLNHDAMYWYRQDPGQGLRLIYYSQIVNDFQKGDIAEGYSVSREKKESFPLTVTSAQKNPTAFYLCASSMSLAGPYEQYFGPGTRLTVT.